This entry features one T cell receptor beta chain sequence. TCRdb re-derived calls from the 5' RACE reads in MiXCR, one entry per CDR3 protein. The sample yields roughly 400,000 distinct CDR3 sequences, approximately 18% seen once. The data originate from a study of T-cell memory formation after mild COVID-19. The CDR3 is made up of 15 amino acids. Trimming cost V 6 bases and J 2 bases, with 16 bases left between them. The germline CDR1 and CDR2 sequences are LGHNA and YSLEER. The sample comprised PBMCs or a T cell subset sorted from them (not recorded which). This chain connects TRBV4-3 to TRBJ1-2; the D is unclear. The sequence derives from a young man who had mild COVID-19 (a few samples of this study predate the infection). Cell type and time point are not known. Here the CDR3 reads CASSRLGEYNYGYTF. Written as DNA, the CDR3 is TGCGCCAGCAGTCGTTTAGGAGAGTACAACTATGGCTACACCTTC.